The 7 T cell receptor beta chains reported below all come from one sample, sequenced in a study of shared clonotypes between healthy human individuals. Profiled with immunoSEQ multiplex PCR; TCRdb holds only in-frame clones, not every one. The sample has 530,000 or so clones, about 80% seen once. The sequenced sample consisted of PBMCs. These receptors were taken from a woman between 35 and 50 years old in good health. Some clones in this sample may be carry-over from other donors' samples.

Remarks on this clone: Additional DNA sequences in this sample encode the identical CDR3. This chain joins TRBV7-3 and TRBJ2-2; D is ambiguous. Germline lookup yields CDR1 SGHTA and CDR2 FQGTGA. The CDR3 contains 12 residues. Trimming removed 1 base at V and 4 bases at J, with 1 base between. The CDR3 protein is CASSLSTGELFF. The CDR3 DNA reads as TGTGCCAGCAGCTTAAGCACCGGGGAGCTGTTTTTT. Complete variable domain (other parts from reference TRBV7-3 and TRBJ2-2): GAGVSQTPSNKVTEKGKYVELRCDPISGHTALYWYRQSLGQGPEFLIYFQGTGAADDSGLPNDRFFAVRPEGSVSTLKIQRTERGDSAVYLCASSLSTGELFFGEGSRLTVL.

The chain links TRBV28 to TRBJ2-5; 8 bases are a match to TRBD2. The V gene's germline CDR1 is MDHEN and CDR2 SYDVKM. The length of the CDR3 is 14 residues. The J segment lost 4 bases and the V segment lost 4 bases, leaving 5 bases of the junction unmatched. The CDR3 DNA is TGTGCCAGCAGTTCGGGAGGGAGCGGAGAGACCCAGTACTTC. This gives the protein CASSSGGSGETQYF.

The V gene is TRBV7-8, the J gene TRBJ2-7; unclear D gene. With 5 bases removed from V and 0 bases from J, the gap between germline ends came to 14 bases. CDR3 length: 15 residues. Germline V gene lookup returns CDR1 SGHVS and CDR2 FQNEAQ. CDR3 sequence reads: CASSPAVGFSYEQYF. DNA for the CDR3: TGTGCCAGCAGCCCCGCCGTGGGGTTCTCCTACGAGCAGTACTTC.

This clone was observed once. V and J are TRBV18 and TRBJ2-1; D unclear. V gave up 0 bases and J gave up 10 bases, with 7 bases separating them. The CDR3 runs 12 residues. CDR1 is KGHSH and CDR2 is LQKENI in the germline V gene. As DNA, the CDR3 is TGTGCCAGCTCACCACCGACAAGAGAGCAGTTCTTC. Translating it yields CASSPPTREQFF.

This chain connects TRBV28 to TRBJ2-7; D might be TRBD1 (5 bases). The CDR3 covers 14 residues. V dropped 6 bases and J dropped 5 bases, with 17 bases sitting between them. Germline values: CDR1 MDHEN, CDR2 SYDVKM. The CDR3 nucleotides read TGTGCCAGCAGCAGTATATCAGGGTCCCACGAGCAGTACTTC. Encoded protein: CASSSISGSHEQYF. The entire variable domain, with the rest obtained from reference TRBV28 and TRBJ2-7, is as follows: DVKVTQSSRYLVKRTGEKVFLECVQDMDHENMFWYRQDPGLGLRLIYFSYDVKMKEKGDIPEGYSVSREKKERFSLILESASTNQTSMYLCASSSISGSHEQYFGPGTRLTVT.

For the CDR3, the DNA is TGTGCCAGCAGCGAGACTAGCGGGAGGGCCGTGGGAGAGACCCAGTACTTC. Translation gives CASSETSGRAVGETQYF. The chain combines TRBV7-2 with TRBJ2-5; 14 nucleotides line up with TRBD2. Germline trimming cut 5 bases from V and 4 bases from J; bases unmatched to any gene: 9. Looked up from germline, CDR1 is SGHTA and CDR2 is FQGNSA. The CDR3 has 17 residues. Full variable domain (rest looked up from reference TRBV7-2 and TRBJ2-5): GAGVSQSPSNKVTEKGKDVELRCDPISGHTALYWYRQSLGQGLEFLIYFQGNSAPDKSGLPSDRFSAERTGGSVSTLTIQRTQQEDSAVYLCASSETSGRAVGETQYFGPGTRLLVL.

The chain employs TRBV19 and TRBJ2-5; the match to TRBD2 covers 10 bases. The length of the CDR3 is 18 residues. V lost 1 base to trimming and J lost 3 bases; unmatched junction nucleotides: 11. CDR1 and CDR2 (germline): LNHDA, SQIVND (reference sequence). For the CDR3, the DNA is TGTGCCAGTAGTATAGGGGGGAGCGGGAGGGCTTGGAAAGAGACCCAGTACTTC. Translated: CASSIGGSGRAWKETQYF.